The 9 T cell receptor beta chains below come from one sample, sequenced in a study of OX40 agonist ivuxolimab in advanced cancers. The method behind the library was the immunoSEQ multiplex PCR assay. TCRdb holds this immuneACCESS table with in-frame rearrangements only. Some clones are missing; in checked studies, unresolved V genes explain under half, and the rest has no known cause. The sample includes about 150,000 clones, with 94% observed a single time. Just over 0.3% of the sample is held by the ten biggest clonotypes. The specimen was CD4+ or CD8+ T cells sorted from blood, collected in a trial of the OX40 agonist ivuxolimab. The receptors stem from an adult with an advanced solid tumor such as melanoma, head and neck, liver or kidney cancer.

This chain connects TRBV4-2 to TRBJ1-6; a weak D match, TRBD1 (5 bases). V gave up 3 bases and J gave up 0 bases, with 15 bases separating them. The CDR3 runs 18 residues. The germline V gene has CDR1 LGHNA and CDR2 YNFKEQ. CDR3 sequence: CASSHNGGGGSYNSPLHF. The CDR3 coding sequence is TGTGCCAGCAGCCACAACGGGGGTGGGGGCTCCTATAATTCACCCCTCCACTTT.

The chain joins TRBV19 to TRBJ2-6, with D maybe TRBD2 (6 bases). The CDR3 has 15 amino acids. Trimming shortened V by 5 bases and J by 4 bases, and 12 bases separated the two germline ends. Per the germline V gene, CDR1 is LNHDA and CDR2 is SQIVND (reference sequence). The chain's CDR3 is CASSSEGAGANVLTF. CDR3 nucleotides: TGTGCCAGTAGTTCGGAGGGAGCCGGGGCCAACGTCCTGACTTTC.

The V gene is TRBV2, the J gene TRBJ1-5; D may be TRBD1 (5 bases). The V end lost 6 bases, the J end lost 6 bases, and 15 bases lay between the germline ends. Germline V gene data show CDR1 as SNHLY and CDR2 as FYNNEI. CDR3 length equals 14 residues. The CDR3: CASSGGRGIQPQHF. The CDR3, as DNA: TGTGCCAGCAGCGGGGGAAGGGGAATTCAGCCCCAGCATTTT.

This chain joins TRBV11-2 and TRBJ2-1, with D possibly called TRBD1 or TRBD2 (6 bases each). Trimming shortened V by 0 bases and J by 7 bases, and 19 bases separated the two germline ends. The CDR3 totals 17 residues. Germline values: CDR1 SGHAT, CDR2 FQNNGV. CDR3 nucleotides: TGTGCCAGCAGCTTAGATCTTCTTGGGGGGCGCCGGAATGAGCAGTTCTTC. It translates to CASSLDLLGGRRNEQFF.

CDR3 nucleotide sequence: TGTGCCAGCAGCTTCCAGGGCACAGATACGCAGTATTTT. Protein: CASSFQGTDTQYF. V and J are TRBV7-2 and TRBJ2-3; D is undetermined. Deletions cut 3 bases from V and 1 base from J, with 5 bases between. This CDR3 region has 13 residues. The V gene's germline CDR1 is SGHTA and CDR2 FQGNSA.

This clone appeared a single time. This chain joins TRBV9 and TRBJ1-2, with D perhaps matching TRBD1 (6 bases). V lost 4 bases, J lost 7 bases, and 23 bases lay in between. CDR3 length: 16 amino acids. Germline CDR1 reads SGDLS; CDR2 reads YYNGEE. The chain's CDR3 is CASSNPGGGRLGGYTF. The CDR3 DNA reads TGTGCCAGCAGCAATCCCGGAGGGGGGCGGTTGGGTGGCTACACCTTC.

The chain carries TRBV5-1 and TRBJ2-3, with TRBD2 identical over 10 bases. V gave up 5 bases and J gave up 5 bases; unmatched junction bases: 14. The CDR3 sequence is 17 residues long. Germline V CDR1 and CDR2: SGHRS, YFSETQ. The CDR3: CASRLTSGVAGGDTQYF. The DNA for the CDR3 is TGCGCCAGCAGATTGACCTCCGGGGTAGCGGGGGGAGATACGCAGTATTTT.

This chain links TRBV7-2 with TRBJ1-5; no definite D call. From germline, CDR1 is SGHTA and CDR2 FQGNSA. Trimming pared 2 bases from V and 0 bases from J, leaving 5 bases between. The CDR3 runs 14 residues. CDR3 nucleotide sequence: TGTGCCAGCAGCTTACTTTATAGCAATCAGCCCCAGCATTTT. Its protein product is CASSLLYSNQPQHF.

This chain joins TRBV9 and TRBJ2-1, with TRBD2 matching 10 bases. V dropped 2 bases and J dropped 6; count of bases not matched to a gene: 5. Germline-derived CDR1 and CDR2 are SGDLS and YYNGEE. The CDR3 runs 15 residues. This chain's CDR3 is CASSVWLAGANEQFF. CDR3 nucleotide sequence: TGTGCCAGCAGCGTGTGGCTAGCGGGAGCCAATGAGCAGTTCTTC. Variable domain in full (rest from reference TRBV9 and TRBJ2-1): DSGVTQTPKHLITATGQRVTLRCSPRSGDLSVYWYQQSLDQGLQFLIQYYNGEERAKGNILERFSAQQFPDLHSELNLSSLELGDSALYFCASSVWLAGANEQFFGPGTRLTVL.